Detailed here is one T cell receptor beta chain. This specimen belongs to a study of cytomegalovirus exposure and HLA in healthy donors. Per the germline V gene, CDR1 is MDHEN and CDR2 is SYDVKM. V shed 8 bases, J shed 4 bases, and the junction held 3 bases outside the gene matches. This CDR3 comprises 15 residues. With 60 Vbeta and 13 Jbeta primers, the PCR was carried out. TCRdb's table, derived via immunoSEQ multiplex PCR, lists solely in-frame clones and lacks some. The table lists over 85,000 clones, about 7.6% of them singletons. The origin of this receptor is a man aged 50 to 59 in good health and CMV-seronegative. The V and J genes are TRBV28 and TRBJ2-1; 15 bases map to TRBD2. The sequenced sample was PBMCs. CDR3 amino acids: CASAGTSGGYNEQFF. DNA for the CDR3: TGTGCCAGCGCCGGGACTAGCGGGGGGTACAATGAGCAGTTCTTC.